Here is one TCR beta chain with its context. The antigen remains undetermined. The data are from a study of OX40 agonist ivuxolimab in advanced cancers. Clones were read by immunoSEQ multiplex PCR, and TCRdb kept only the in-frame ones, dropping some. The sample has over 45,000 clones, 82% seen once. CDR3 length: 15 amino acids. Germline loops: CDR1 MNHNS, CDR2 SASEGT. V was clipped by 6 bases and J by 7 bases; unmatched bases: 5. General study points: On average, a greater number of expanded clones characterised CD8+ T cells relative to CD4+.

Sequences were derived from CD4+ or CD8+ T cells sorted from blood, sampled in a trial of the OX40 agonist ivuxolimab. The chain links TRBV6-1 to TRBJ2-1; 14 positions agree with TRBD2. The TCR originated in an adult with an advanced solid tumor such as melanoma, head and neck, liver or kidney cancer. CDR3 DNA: TGTGCCAGCAGCCCCGGACTAGCGGGGGGTAATGAGCAGTTCTTC. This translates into CASSPGLAGGNEQFF.